This T cell receptor (beta chain) appears in the sequencing data of a study of blood T cell repertoires in COVID-19. This CDR3 has 13 residues. V was shortened by 3 bases and J by 1 base, with 6 bases between the two germline ends. Germline-derived CDR1 and CDR2 are SGHVS and FQNEAQ. Clones were sequenced by immunoSEQ multiplex PCR, and TCRdb holds only the in-frame ones, with some missing. The table has some 150,000 clones, over 70% seen once. J is TRBJ1-1 and V is TRBV7-8; D is unresolved. The sample consisted of peripheral blood. This clonotype originated in a man aged 45-65 years who had recovered from COVID-19. This CDR3 is CASSFAENTEAFF. The CDR3, as DNA: TGTGCCAGCAGCTTCGCAGAGAACACTGAAGCTTTCTTT.